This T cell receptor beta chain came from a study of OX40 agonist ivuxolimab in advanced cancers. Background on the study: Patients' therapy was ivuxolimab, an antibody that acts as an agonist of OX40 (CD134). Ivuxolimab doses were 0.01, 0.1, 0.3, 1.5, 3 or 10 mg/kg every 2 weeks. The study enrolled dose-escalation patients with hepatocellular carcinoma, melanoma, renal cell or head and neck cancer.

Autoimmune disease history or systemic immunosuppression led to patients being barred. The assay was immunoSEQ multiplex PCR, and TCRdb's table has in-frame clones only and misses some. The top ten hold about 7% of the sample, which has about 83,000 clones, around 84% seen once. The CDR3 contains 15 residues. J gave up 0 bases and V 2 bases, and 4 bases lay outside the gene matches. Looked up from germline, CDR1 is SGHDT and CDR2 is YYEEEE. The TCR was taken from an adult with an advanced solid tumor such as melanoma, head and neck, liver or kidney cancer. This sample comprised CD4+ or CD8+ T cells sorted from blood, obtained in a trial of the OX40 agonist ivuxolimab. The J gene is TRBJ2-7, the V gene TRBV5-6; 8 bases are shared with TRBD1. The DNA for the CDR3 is TGTGCCAGCAGCTTAGGGGACAGGAGCTCCTACGAGCAGTACTTC. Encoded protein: CASSLGDRSSYEQYF.